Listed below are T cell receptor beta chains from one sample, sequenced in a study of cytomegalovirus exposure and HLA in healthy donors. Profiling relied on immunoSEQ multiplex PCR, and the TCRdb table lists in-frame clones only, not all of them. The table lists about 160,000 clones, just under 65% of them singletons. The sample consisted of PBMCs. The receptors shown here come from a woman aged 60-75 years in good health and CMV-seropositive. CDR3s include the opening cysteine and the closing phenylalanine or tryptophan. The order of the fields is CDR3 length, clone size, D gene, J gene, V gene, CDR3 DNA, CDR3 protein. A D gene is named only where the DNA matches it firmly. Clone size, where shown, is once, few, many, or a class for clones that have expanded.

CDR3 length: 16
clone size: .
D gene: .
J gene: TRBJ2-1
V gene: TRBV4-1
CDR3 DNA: TGCGCCAGCAGCCAAGATGGGCGGACTACTAACGATGAGCAGTTCTTC
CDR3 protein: CASSQDGRTTNDEQFF

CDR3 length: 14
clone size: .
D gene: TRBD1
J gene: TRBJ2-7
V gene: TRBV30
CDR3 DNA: TGTGCCTGGATCGGGGGGACAGGGTTGTACGAGCAGTACTTC
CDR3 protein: CAWIGGTGLYEQYF

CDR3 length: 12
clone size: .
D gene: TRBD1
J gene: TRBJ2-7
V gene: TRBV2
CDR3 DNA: TGTGCCAGCGGGACAGGCACCTACGAGCAGTACTTC
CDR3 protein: CASGTGTYEQYF

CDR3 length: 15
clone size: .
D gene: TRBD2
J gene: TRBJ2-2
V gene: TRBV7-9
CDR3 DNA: TGTGCCAGCAGCTGGACCGGGACTAGCGACGGGGAGCTGTTTTTT
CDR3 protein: CASSWTGTSDGELFF

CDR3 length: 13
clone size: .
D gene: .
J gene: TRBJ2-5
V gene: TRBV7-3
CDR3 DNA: TGTGCCAGCAGCTCCACTCGGCAAGAGACCCAGTACTTC
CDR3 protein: CASSSTRQETQYF

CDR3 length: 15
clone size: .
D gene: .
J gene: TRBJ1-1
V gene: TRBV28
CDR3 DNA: TGTGCCAGCAGTTTAGCGGGGGCGGCGGGGACTGAAGCTTTCTTT
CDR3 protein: CASSLAGAAGTEAFF

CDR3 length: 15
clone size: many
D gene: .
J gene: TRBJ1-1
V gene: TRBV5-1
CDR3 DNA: TGCGCCAGCAGCTTGTCAGACAGCATGAACACTGAAGCTTTCTTT
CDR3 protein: CASSLSDSMNTEAFF

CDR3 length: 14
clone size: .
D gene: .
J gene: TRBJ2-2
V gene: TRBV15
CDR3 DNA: TGTGCCACCAGCAGAGATCGTACGGCCGGGGAGCTGTTTTTT
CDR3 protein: CATSRDRTAGELFF

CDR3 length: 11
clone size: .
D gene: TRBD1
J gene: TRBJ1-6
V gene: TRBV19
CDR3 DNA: TGTGCCAGTAGTAAGGGACAGCTCCTCCACTTT
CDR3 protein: CASSKGQLLHF

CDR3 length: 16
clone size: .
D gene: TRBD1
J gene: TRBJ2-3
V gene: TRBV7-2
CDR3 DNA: TGTGCCAGCAGCTACCTAGGACAGGGGGCATCAGATACGCAGTATTTT
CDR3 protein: CASSYLGQGASDTQYF

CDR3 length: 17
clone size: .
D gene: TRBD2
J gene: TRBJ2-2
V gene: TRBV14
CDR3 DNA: TGTGCCAGCAGCCCTCCCGGAGGGAGGGTGTACACCGGGGAGCTGTTTTTT
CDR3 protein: CASSPPGGRVYTGELFF

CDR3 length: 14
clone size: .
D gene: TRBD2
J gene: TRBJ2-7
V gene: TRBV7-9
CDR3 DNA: TGTGCCACCAATTCGGGGGAGGGCCCCTACGAGCAGTACTTC
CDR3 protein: CATNSGEGPYEQYF

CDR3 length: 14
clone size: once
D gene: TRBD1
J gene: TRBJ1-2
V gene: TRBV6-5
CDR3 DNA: TGTGCCAGCAGGCGAGGACAGGGGGCCTATGGCTACACCTTC
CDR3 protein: CASRRGQGAYGYTF

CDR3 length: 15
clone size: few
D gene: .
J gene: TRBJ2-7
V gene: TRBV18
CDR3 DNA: TGTGCCAGCTCACCACCGAGCGGAAAGGCTAGGGAGCAGTACTTC
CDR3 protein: CASSPPSGKAREQYF

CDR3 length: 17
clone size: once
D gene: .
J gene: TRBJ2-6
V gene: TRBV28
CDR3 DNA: TGTGCCAGCAGTTTACCCCAGGGGACGCCTGGGGCCAACGTCCTGACTTTC
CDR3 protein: CASSLPQGTPGANVLTF

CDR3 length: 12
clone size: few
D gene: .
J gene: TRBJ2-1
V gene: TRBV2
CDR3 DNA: TGTGCCAGTCGTGTTGGGGGCGATGAGCAGTTCTTC
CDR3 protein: CASRVGGDEQFF

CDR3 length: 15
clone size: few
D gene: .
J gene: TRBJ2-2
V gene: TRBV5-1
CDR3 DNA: TGCGCCAGCAGCTTACCGGGACAGTCCACCGGGGAGGTGTTTTTT
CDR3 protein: CASSLPGQSTGEVFF

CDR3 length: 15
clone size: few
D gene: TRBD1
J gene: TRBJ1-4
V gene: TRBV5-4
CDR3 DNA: TGTGCCAGCAGCCCAGGACAGGACACTAATGAAAAACTGTTTTTT
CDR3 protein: CASSPGQDTNEKLFF

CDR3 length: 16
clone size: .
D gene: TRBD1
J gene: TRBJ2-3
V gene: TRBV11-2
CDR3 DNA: TGTGCCAGCAGCTTGGTGTTCACAGGGGGAACAGATACGCAGTATTTT
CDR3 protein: CASSLVFTGGTDTQYF

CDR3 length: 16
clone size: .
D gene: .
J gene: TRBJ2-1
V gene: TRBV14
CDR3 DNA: TGTGCCAGCAGCCGAGCGGTTCTTAGCTCCTACAATGAGCAGTTCTTC
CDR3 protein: CASSRAVLSSYNEQFF

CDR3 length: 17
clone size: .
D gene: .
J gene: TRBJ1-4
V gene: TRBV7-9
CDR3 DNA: TGTGCCAGCAGCTCGATACCAGGTCAGGGTACGGCTGAAAAACTGTTTTTT
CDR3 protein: CASSSIPGQGTAEKLFF

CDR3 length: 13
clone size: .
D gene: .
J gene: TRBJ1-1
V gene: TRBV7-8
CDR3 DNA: TGTGCCAGCAGCTTATCAGGGGACACTGAAGCTTTCTTT
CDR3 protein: CASSLSGDTEAFF

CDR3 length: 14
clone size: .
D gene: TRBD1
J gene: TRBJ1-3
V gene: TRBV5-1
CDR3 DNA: TGCGCCAGCAGCGCGACAGGGGAAGAAAACACCATATATTTT
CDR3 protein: CASSATGEENTIYF

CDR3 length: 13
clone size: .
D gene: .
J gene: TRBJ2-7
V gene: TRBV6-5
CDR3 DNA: TGTGCCAGCAGTTCTGCTGGCCCCTTCGAGCAGTACTTC
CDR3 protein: CASSSAGPFEQYF

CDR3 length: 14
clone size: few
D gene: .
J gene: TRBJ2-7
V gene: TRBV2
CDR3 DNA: TGTGCCAGGGGTCTTGACAGCCCCAAGGGCGAGCAGTACTTC
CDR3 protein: CARGLDSPKGEQYF

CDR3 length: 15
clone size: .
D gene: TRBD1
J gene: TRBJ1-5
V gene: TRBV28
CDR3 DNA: TGTGCCAGCACCCTAGCGGGACAGCTGGAGTCACCCCAGCATTTT
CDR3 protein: CASTLAGQLESPQHF

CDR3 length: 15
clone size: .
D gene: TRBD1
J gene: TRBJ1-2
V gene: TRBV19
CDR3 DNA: TGTGCCAGTACCCCCGGGACAGGGGCTAACTATGGCTACACCTTC
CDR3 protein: CASTPGTGANYGYTF

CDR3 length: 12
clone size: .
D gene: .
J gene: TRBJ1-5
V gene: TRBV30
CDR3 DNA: TGTGCCTGGAGTGGAGGAATGAAGCCCCAGCATTTT
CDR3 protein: CAWSGGMKPQHF

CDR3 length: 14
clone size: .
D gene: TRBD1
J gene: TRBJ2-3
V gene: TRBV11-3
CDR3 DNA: TGTGCCAGCAGCTTACACAGGGGTTCAGATACGCAGTATTTT
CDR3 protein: CASSLHRGSDTQYF

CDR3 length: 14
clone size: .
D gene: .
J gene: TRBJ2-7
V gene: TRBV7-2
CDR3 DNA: TGTGCCAGCAGCCCCAGGGGGGATAGGGGGGAGCAGTACTTC
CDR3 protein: CASSPRGDRGEQYF

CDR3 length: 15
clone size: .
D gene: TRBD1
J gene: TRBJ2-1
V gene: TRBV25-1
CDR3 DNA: TGTGCCAGCAGTGAATCGGGCAGGGGGCTCAATGAGCAGTTCTTC
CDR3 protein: CASSESGRGLNEQFF

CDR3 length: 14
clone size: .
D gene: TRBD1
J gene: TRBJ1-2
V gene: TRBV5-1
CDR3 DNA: TGCGCCAGCAGATCCTGGGACAGCAACTATGGCTACACCTTC
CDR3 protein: CASRSWDSNYGYTF

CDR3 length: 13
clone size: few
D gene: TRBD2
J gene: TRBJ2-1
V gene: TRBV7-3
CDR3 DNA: TGTGCCAGCGCTAGCGGGAGCTCCAATGAGCAGTTCTTC
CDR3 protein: CASASGSSNEQFF

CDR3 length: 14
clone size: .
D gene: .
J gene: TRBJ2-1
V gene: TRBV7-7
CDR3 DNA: TGTGCTAGCAGCTTAGGGCTAGCGAGTAATGAGCAGTTCTTC
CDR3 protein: CASSLGLASNEQFF

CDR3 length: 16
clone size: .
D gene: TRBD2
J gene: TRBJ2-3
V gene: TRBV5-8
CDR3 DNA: TGTGCCAGCAGCCCCGGGACTAGCGGTAGCACAGATACGCAGTATTTT
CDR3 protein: CASSPGTSGSTDTQYF

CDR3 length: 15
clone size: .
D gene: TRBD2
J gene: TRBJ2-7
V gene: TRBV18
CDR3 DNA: TGTGCCAGCTCACTCAGACTAGCGGGAGGAGACGAGCAGTACTTC
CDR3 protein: CASSLRLAGGDEQYF

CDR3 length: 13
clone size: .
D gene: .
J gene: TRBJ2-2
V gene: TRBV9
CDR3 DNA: TGTGCCAGCAGCAACAGGGTTAACGGGGAGCTGTTTTTT
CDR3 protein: CASSNRVNGELFF

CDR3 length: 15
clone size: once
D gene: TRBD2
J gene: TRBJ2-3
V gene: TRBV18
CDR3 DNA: TGTGCCAGCTCACCACGGGACTACGCGACAGATACGCAGTATTTT
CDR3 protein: CASSPRDYATDTQYF

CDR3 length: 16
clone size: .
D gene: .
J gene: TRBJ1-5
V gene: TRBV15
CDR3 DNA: TGTGCCACCAGCAGAGTTGGAGGGGCGATCAATCAGCCCCAGCATTTT
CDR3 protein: CATSRVGGAINQPQHF

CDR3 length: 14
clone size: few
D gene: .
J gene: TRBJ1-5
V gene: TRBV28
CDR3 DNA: TGTGCCAGCAGTTTTCGCGATAGCAATCAGCCCCAGCATTTT
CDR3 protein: CASSFRDSNQPQHF

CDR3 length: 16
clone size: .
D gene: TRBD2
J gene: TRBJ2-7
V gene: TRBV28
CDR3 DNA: TGTGCCAGCACCCCGGGGGGACTAGCGGGGGCCTACGAGCAGTACTTC
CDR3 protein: CASTPGGLAGAYEQYF

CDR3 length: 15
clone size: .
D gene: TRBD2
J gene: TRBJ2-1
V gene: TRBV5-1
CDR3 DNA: TGCGCCAGCAGCTTCTTAGCGGGAGGTGGCAATGAGCAGTTCTTC
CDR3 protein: CASSFLAGGGNEQFF

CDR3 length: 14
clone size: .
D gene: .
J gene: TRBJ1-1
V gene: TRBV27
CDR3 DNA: TGTGCCAGCAGTTTACAGGGGAAGAACACTGAAGCTTTCTTT
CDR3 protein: CASSLQGKNTEAFF

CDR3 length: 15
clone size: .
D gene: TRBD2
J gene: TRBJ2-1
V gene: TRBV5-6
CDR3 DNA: TGTGCCAGCAGCGTTAGCGGGGCTGGGATCGGTGAGCAGTTCTTC
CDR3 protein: CASSVSGAGIGEQFF

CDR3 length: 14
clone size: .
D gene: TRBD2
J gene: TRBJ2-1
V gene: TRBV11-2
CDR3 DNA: TGTGCCAGCAGCTCTAGCGGGGGACACAATGAGCAGTTCTTC
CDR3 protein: CASSSSGGHNEQFF

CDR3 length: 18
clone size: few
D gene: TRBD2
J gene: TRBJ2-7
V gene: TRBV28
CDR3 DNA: TGTGCCAGCCATAGCGCCAGGGACTGGCGGGAGGGCCCCTACGAGCAGTACTTC
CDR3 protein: CASHSARDWREGPYEQYF

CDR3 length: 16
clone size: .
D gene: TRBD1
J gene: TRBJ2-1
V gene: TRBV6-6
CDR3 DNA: TGTGCCAGCAGTTATATTGGGACAGATAGCTACAATGAGCAGTTCTTC
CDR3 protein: CASSYIGTDSYNEQFF

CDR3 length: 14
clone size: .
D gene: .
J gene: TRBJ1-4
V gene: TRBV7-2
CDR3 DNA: TGTGCCAGCAGCCCAGGGGTTGGTAATGAAAAACTGTTTTTT
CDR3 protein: CASSPGVGNEKLFF

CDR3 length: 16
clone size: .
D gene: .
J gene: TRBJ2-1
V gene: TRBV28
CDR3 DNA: TGTGCCAGCAGTTTAGGCGGGAGTAGGGGGTACAATGAGCAGTTCTTC
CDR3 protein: CASSLGGSRGYNEQFF

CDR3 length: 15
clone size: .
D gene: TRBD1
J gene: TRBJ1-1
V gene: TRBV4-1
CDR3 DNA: TGCGCCAGCAGCCAACTGGACAGGGGGATTACTGAAGCTTTCTTT
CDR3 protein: CASSQLDRGITEAFF

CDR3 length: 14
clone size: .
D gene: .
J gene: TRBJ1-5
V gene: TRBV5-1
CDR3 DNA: TGCGCCAGCAGCTTGAGCGACCCCAATCAGCCCCAGCATTTT
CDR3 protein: CASSLSDPNQPQHF

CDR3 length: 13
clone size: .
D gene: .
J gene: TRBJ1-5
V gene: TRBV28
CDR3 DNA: TGTGCCAGCAGTTTGGGAGGACTTATAAGTCAGCATTTT
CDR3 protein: CASSLGGLISQHF

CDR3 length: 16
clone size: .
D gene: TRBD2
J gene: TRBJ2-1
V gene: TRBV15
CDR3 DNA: TGTGCCACCAGCAGGAAAAGGACTAGCGGGAACAATGAGCAGTTCTTC
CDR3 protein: CATSRKRTSGNNEQFF

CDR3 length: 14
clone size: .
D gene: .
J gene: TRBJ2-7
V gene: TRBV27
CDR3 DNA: TGTGCCAGCAGTCTACTGACATCTGACTACGAGCAGTACTTC
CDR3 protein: CASSLLTSDYEQYF

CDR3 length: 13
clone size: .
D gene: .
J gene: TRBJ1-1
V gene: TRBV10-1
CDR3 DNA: TGCGCCAGCAGTGAGAGGACAGCCGCCGAAGCTTTCTTT
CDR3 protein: CASSERTAAEAFF

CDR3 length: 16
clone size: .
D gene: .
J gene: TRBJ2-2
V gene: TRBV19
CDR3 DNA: TGTGCCAGTAGTATGCGAGCCTCAGGGTCCACCGGGGAGCTGTTTTTT
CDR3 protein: CASSMRASGSTGELFF

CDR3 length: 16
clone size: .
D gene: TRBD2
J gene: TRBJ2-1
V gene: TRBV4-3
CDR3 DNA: TGCGCCAGCAGCCAGGGACTAGCGGTAGTCTACAATGAGCAGTTCTTC
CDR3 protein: CASSQGLAVVYNEQFF

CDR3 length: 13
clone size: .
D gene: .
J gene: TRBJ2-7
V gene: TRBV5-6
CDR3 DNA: TGTGCCAGCAGCCCTACAGGTCCCTACGAGCAGTACTTC
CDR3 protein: CASSPTGPYEQYF